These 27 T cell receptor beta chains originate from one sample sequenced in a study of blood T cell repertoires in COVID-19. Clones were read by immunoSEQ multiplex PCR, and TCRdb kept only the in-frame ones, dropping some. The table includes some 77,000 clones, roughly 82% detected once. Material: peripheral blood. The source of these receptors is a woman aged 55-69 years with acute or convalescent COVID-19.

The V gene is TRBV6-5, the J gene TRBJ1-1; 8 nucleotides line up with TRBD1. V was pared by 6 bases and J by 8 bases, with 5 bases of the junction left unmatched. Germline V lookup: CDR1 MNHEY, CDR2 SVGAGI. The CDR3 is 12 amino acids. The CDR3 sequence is CASRYRDREAFF. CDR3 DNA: TGTGCCAGCAGGTACCGGGACAGGGAAGCTTTCTTT.

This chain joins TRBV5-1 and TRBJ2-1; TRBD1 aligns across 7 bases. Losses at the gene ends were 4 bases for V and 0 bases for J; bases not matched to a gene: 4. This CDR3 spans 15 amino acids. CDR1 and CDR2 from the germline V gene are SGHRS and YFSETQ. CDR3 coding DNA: TGCGCCAGCAGCCCAGGACAGGCCTCCTACAATGAGCAGTTCTTC. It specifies CASSPGQASYNEQFF. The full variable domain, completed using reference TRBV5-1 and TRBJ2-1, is KAGVTQTPRYLIKTRGQQVTLSCSPISGHRSVSWYQQTPGQGLQFLFEYFSETQRNKGNFPGRFSGRQFSNSRSEMNVSTLELGDSALYLCASSPGQASYNEQFFGPGTRLTVL.

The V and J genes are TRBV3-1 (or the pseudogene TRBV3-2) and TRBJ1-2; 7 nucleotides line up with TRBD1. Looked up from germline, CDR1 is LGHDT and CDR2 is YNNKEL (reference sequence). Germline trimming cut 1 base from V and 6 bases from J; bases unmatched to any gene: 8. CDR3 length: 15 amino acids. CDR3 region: CASSQGIKTGDGYTF. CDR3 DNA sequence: TGTGCCAGCAGCCAAGGAATTAAAACAGGGGATGGCTACACCTTC.

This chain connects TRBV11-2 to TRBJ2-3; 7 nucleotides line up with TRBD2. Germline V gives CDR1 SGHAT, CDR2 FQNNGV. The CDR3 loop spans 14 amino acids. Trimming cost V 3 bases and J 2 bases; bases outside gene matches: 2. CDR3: CASSFLAVTDTQYF. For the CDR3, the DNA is TGTGCCAGCAGCTTCCTAGCGGTCACAGATACGCAGTATTTT.

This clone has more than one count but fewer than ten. The CDR3 sequence: CASSFAENTEAFF. CDR3 DNA: TGTGCCAGCAGTTTCGCAGAGAACACTGAAGCTTTCTTT. The chain couples TRBV12-3 or TRBV12-4 to TRBJ1-1; D gene unclear. The CDR3 contains 13 residues. Trimming removed 3 bases at V and 1 base at J, with 6 bases between.

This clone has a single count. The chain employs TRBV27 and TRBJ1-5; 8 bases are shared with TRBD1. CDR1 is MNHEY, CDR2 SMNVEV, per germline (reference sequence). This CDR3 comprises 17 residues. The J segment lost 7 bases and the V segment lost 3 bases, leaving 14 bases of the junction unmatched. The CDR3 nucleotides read TGTGCCAGCAGTTTTGGGCAGGGGGCGAAGGACGAGCAGCCCCAGCATTTT. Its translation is CASSFGQGAKDEQPQHF.

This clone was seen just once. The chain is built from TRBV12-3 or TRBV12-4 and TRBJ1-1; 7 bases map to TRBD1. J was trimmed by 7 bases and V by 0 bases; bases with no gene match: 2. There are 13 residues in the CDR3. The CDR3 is CASSLAGQLEAFF. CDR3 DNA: TGTGCCAGCAGTTTAGCGGGACAGCTTGAAGCTTTCTTT.

CDR3 coding DNA: TGTGCCAGCAGCCCTCCTGGCTACACCTTC. Its translation is CASSPPGYTF. This chain uses TRBV7-3 with TRBJ1-2; D gene unclear. Germline V gene lookup returns CDR1 SGHTA and CDR2 FQGTGA. CDR3 length: 10 amino acids. V lost 5 bases to trimming and J lost 7 bases, with 5 bases between them.

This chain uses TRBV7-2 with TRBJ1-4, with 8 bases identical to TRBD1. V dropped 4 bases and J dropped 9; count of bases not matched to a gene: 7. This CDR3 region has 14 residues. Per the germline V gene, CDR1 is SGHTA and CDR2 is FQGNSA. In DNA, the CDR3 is TGTGCCAGCAGCTCCGGGACAGGCCTTCAAAAACTGTTTTTT. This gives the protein CASSSGTGLQKLFF.

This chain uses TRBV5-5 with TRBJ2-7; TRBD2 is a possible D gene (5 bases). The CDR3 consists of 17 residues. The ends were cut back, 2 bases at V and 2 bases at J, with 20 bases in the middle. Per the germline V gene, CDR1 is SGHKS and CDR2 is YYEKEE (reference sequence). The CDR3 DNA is TGTGCCAGCAGCTTCGGTCCCACGGGATACACAACCTACGAGCAGTACTTC. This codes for CASSFGPTGYTTYEQYF.

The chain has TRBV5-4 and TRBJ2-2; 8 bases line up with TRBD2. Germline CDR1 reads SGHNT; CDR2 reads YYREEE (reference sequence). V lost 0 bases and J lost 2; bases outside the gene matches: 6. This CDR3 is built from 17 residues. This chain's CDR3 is CASSLGVGTRNTGELFF. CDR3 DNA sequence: TGTGCCAGCAGCTTGGGGGTCGGGACTAGAAACACCGGGGAGCTGTTTTTT.

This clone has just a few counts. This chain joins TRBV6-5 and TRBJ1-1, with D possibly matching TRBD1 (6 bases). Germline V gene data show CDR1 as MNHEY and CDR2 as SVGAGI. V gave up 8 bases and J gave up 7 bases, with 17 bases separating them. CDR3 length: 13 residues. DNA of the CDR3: TGTGCCAGCCAAGACGCTCAGGGGATTGAAGCTTTCTTT. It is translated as CASQDAQGIEAFF.

CDR3 amino acids: CSARQETQYF. DNA for the CDR3: TGCAGTGCTCGCCAAGAGACCCAGTACTTC. This chain connects TRBV20-1 to TRBJ2-5; D remains ambiguous. The V gene lost 5 bases and the J gene lost 1 base, with 2 bases spanning the gap. Germline V lookup: CDR1 DFQATT, CDR2 SNEGSKA (reference sequence). The CDR3 covers 10 residues.

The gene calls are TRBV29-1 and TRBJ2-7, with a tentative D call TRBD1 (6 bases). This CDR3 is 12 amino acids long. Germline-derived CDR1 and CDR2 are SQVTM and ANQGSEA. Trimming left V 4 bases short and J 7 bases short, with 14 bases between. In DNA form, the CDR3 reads TGCAGCGTTGGGGCAGGGGTGTGGGAGCAGTACTTC. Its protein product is CSVGAGVWEQYF.

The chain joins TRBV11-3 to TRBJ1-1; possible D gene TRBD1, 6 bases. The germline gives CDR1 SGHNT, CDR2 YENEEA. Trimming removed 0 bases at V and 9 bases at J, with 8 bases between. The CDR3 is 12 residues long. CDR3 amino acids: CASSLDRGQAFF. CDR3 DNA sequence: TGTGCCAGCAGCTTAGACAGGGGACAAGCTTTCTTT.

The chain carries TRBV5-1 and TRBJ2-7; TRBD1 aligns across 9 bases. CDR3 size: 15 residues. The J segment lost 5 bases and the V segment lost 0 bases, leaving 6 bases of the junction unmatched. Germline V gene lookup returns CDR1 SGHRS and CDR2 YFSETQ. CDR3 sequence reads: CASSLAGQGADEQYF. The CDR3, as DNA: TGCGCCAGCAGCTTGGCGGGACAGGGTGCCGACGAGCAGTACTTC.

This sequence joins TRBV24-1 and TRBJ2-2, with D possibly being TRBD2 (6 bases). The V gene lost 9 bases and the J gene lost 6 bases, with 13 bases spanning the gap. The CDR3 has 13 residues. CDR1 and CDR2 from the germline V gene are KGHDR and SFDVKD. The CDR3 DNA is TGTGCCACCCGCGATGCGGGGTCCGGGGAGCTGTTTTTT. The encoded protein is CATRDAGSGELFF.

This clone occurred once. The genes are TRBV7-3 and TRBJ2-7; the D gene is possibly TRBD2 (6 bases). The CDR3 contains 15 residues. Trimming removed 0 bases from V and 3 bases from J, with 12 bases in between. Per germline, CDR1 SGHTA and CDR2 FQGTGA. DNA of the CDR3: TGTGCCAGCAGCTTAACAGGTGGGGGACTCTACGAGCAGTACTTC. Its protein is CASSLTGGGLYEQYF.

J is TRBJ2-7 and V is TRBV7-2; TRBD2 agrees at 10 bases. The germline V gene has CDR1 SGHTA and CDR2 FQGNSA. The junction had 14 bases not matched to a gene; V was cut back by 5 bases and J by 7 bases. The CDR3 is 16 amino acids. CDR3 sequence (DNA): TGTGCCAGCAGCCACCCTAGCGGGAGCCTCACTTTTGAGCAGTACTTC. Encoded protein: CASSHPSGSLTFEQYF.

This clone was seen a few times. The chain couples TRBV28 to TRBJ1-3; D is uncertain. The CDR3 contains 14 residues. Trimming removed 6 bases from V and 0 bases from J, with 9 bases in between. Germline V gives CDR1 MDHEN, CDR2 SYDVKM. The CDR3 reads CASRRLVSGNTIYF. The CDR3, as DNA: TGTGCCAGCAGGCGACTGGTCTCTGGAAACACCATATATTTT.

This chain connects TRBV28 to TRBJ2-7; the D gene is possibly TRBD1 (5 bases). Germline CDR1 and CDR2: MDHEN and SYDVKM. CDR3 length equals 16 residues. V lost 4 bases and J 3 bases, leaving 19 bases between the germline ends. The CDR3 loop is CASSSYRFKGNYEQYF. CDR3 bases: TGTGCCAGCAGTTCATATCGATTCAAGGGGAACTACGAGCAGTACTTC.

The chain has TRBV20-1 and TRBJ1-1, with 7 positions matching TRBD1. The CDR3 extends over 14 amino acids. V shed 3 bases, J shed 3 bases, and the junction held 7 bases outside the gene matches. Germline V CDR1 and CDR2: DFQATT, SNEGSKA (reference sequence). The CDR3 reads CSASPPGGYTEAFF. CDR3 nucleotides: TGCAGTGCTAGTCCCCCAGGGGGTTACACTGAAGCTTTCTTT.

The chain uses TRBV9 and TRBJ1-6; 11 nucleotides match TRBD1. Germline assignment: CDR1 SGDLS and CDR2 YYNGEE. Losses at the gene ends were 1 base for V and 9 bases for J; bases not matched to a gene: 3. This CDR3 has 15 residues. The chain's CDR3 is CASSVKDRGLSPLHF. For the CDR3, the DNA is TGTGCCAGCAGCGTAAAGGACAGGGGGCTTTCACCCCTCCACTTT.

DNA of the CDR3: TGTGCCAGCAGCCAGGGGGGCGCCTACGAGCAGTACTTC. Protein product: CASSQGGAYEQYF. This chain connects TRBV28 to TRBJ2-7; D may be TRBD1 (7 bases). Germline CDR1 and CDR2: MDHEN and SYDVKM. Trimming removed 6 bases at V and 2 bases at J, with 11 bases between. The CDR3 is 13 amino acids.

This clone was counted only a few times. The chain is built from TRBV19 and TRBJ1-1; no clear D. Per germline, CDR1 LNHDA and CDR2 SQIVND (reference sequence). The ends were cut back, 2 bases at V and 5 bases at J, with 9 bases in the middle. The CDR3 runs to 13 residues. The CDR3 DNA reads TGTGCCAGTAGTATATGGCGGTGGACTGAAGCTTTCTTT. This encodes CASSIWRWTEAFF.

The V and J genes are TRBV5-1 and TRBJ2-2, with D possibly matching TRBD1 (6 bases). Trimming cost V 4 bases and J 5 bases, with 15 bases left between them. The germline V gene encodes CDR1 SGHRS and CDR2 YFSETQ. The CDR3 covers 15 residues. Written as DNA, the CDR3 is TGCGCCAGCAGCGACCTGCAGGGGACGACCGGGGAGCTGTTTTTT. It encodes CASSDLQGTTGELFF. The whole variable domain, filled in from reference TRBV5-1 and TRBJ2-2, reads KAGVTQTPRYLIKTRGQQVTLSCSPISGHRSVSWYQQTPGQGLQFLFEYFSETQRNKGNFPGRFSGRQFSNSRSEMNVSTLELGDSALYLCASSDLQGTTGELFFGEGSRLTVL.

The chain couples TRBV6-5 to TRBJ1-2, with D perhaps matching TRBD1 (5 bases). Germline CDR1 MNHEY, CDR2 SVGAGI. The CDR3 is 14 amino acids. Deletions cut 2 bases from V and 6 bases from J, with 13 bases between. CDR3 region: CASSYPRGADGYTF. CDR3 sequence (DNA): TGTGCCAGCAGTTACCCACGTGGGGCAGATGGCTACACCTTC.